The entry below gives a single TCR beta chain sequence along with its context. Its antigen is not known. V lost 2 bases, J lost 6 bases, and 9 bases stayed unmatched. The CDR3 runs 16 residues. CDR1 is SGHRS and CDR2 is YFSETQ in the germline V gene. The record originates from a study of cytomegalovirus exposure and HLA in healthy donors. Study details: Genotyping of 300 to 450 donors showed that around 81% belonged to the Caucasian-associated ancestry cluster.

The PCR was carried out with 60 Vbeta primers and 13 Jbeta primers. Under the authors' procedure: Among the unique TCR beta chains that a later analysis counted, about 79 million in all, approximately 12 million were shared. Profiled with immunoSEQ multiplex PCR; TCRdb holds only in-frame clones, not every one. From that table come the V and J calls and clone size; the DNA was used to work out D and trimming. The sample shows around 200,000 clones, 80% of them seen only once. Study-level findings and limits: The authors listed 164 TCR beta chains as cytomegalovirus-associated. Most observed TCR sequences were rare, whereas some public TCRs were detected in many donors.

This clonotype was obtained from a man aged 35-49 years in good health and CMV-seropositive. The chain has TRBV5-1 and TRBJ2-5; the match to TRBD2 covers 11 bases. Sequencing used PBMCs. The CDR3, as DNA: TGCGCCAGCAGCTTTCAACTAGCGGGGGAGCGTAAGACCCAGTACTTC. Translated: CASSFQLAGERKTQYF.